This TCR beta chain was identified during a study of cytomegalovirus exposure and HLA in healthy donors. Notes on the study in general: When analyzed later, the rates of TCR association showed variation by HLA locus, with DRB1 the most and HLA-C the fewest. Most TCR sequences were seen very rarely across donors, but some public TCRs occurred in many.

With regard to this clone: Its matching antigen is unknown.

Looked up from germline, CDR1 is MDHEN and CDR2 is SYDVKM. V shed 8 bases, J shed 1 base, and the junction held 11 bases outside the gene matches. CDR3 length equals 15 residues. With 60 Vbeta and 13 Jbeta primers, the PCR was carried out. Measured with immunoSEQ multiplex PCR; TCRdb has only the in-frame clones, and not every one. The sample's table shows about 34,000 clones. The sample was PBMCs. The V and J genes are TRBV28 and TRBJ2-7; 7 nucleotides line up with TRBD2. The TCR comes from a woman aged 40 to 50 in good health and CMV-seropositive. CDR3 DNA: TGTGCCAGCGGGGGTGGCGGGAGTAGGTCCTACGAGCAGTACTTC. Residues: CASGGGGSRSYEQYF.